The 13 T cell receptor beta chains below were found in one sample sequenced in a study of T cell responses to AZD1222 COVID-19 vaccine. Data came from immunoSEQ multiplex PCR; TCRdb stores just in-frame clones and leaves some out. The data show around 120,000 clones, 70% to 90% seen once. Sequencing used peripheral blood, obtained on day 0 of AZD1222 vaccination. The receptors shown here come from an adult in good health.

The V gene is TRBV7-9, the J gene TRBJ2-7; 16 positions agree with TRBD2. Germline CDR1 SEHNR, CDR2 FQNEAQ (reference sequence). With V trimmed by 4 bases and J by 7 bases, 7 bases remained unmatched. This CDR3 is 16 amino acids long. The CDR3 DNA sequence: TGTGCCAGCAGCTCGGGACTAGCGGGAGGGCCGCGAGAGCAGTACTTC. Protein sequence: CASSSGLAGGPREQYF.

This chain's CDR3 is CASSLRSGIGRDNEQFF. The CDR3 coding sequence is TGTGCCAGCAGCCTAAGATCGGGGATAGGGAGGGACAATGAGCAGTTCTTC. The chain joins TRBV3-1 (or the pseudogene TRBV3-2) to TRBJ2-1; 7 nucleotides match TRBD2. Germline V CDR1 and CDR2: LGHDT, YNNKEL (reference sequence). This CDR3 is 17 amino acids long. V trimming: 4 bases; J trimming: 5 bases; junction bases outside the gene matches: 14.

The V and J genes are TRBV28 and TRBJ2-2; D might be TRBD1 or TRBD2, each matching 5 bases. The germline gives CDR1 MDHEN, CDR2 SYDVKM. The CDR3 has 15 residues. The V gene lost 5 bases and the J gene lost 4 bases, with 14 bases spanning the gap. The CDR3 loop is CASSDPGRRTGELFF. The CDR3 DNA reads as TGTGCCAGCAGTGACCCGGGACGTCGCACCGGGGAGCTGTTTTTT.

The genes are TRBV6-5 and TRBJ2-1; no reliable D call. V was shortened by 2 bases and J by 5 bases, with 7 bases between the two germline ends. The CDR3 contains 13 residues. Germline loops: CDR1 MNHEY, CDR2 SVGAGI. CDR3 coding DNA: TGTGCCAGCAGTTACAAAGCGAACAATGAGCAGTTCTTC. Residues: CASSYKANNEQFF.

V is TRBV7-4 and J is TRBJ2-1; no clear D gene. Trimming pared 1 base from V and 3 bases from J, leaving 10 bases between. This CDR3 is 15 amino acids long. Germline V gene lookup returns CDR1 SGHVT and CDR2 SQSDAQ. The CDR3 loop is CASSLVVARYNEQFF. The DNA of the CDR3 is TGTGCCAGCAGCTTAGTGGTAGCTCGCTACAATGAGCAGTTCTTC.

V gene TRBV10-1 combines with J gene TRBJ2-1; tentatively, D is TRBD2 (7 bases). Between the trimmed V and J ends, which lost 3 bases and 7 bases, there was a span of 19 bases. CDR1 is WNHNN and CDR2 is SYGVQD in the germline V gene (reference sequence). This CDR3 comprises 16 residues. CDR3 coding DNA: TGCGCCAGCAGTGAAGTTCGGGGGGCGGTTGTGAATGAGCAGTTCTTC. Translation: CASSEVRGAVVNEQFF.

The J gene is TRBJ1-5, the V gene TRBV2; 11 nucleotides line up with TRBD1. In germline, CDR1 is SNHLY, CDR2 FYNNEI. V was clipped by 6 bases and J by 6 bases; unmatched bases: 7. The CDR3 covers 15 residues. CDR3 sequence: CASRLGQGGVQPQHF. CDR3 coding DNA: TGTGCCAGCAGGCTGGGACAGGGGGGTGTTCAGCCCCAGCATTTT.

CDR3 loop: CASRAGGAGYGYTF. The CDR3 coding sequence is TGTGCCAGCAGGGCAGGGGGCGCCGGCTATGGCTACACCTTC. This chain uses TRBV5-4 with TRBJ1-2; 8 bases are a match to TRBD1. Germline values: CDR1 SGHNT, CDR2 YYREEE (reference sequence). After removal of 5 bases from V and 4 bases from J, the junction contained 7 bases not matched to a gene. The length of the CDR3 is 14 residues.

The chain combines TRBV15 with TRBJ2-3, with 9 bases fitting TRBD1. Germline-derived CDR1 and CDR2 are LNHNV and YYDKDF (reference sequence). This CDR3 comprises 16 residues. With 3 bases clipped from V and 2 bases from J, the junction kept 6 bases outside the gene matches. CDR3 sequence: CATSSLTGGFTDTQYF. In nucleotides, the CDR3 is TGTGCCACCAGCAGCCTGACAGGGGGTTTCACAGATACGCAGTATTTT. The whole variable domain, remainder taken from reference TRBV15 and TRBJ2-3, is DAMVIQNPRYQVTQFGKPVTLSCSQTLNHNVMYWYQQKSSQAPKLLFHYYDKDFNNEADTPDNFQSRRPNTSFCFLDIRSPGLGDTAMYLCATSSLTGGFTDTQYFGPGTRLTVL.

The chain links TRBV6-4 to TRBJ2-1, with 10 bases fitting TRBD2. CDR3 length: 15 residues. CDR1 is MRHNA, CDR2 SNTAGT, per germline. V was pared by 2 bases and J by 7 bases, with 5 bases of the junction left unmatched. DNA for the CDR3: TGTGCCAGCAGTGACGAGAGCGGGGGGGCGAATGAGCAGTTCTTC. Protein product: CASSDESGGANEQFF.

This chain links TRBV19 with TRBJ1-1, with D unresolved. Per the germline V gene, CDR1 is LNHDA and CDR2 is SQIVND (reference sequence). This CDR3 has 13 residues. V was clipped by 5 bases and J by 7 bases, with 14 bases between them. The CDR3 region has the DNA TGTGCCAGTAGTCCCCACACGGGGAATGAAGCTTTCTTT. Protein: CASSPHTGNEAFF.

This clone has at least ten counts. V is TRBV28 and J is TRBJ1-5; 10 bases map to TRBD1. CDR3 length: 16 amino acids. V shed 6 bases and J 2 bases; nucleotides not matched to a gene: 7. The germline CDR1 and CDR2 sequences are MDHEN and SYDVKM. The CDR3 reads CASRDRGLRGNQPQHF. The DNA for the CDR3 is TGTGCCAGCAGGGACAGGGGGTTGAGGGGCAATCAGCCCCAGCATTTT.

V gene TRBV18 combines with J gene TRBJ1-4; D is unresolved. Per germline, CDR1 KGHSH and CDR2 LQKENI. Between the trimmed V and J ends, which lost 3 bases and 4 bases, there was a span of 9 bases. The CDR3 length is 14 residues. This chain's CDR3 is CASSPNTDNEKLFF. The CDR3 DNA reads TGTGCCAGCTCACCTAACACAGATAATGAAAAACTGTTTTTT.